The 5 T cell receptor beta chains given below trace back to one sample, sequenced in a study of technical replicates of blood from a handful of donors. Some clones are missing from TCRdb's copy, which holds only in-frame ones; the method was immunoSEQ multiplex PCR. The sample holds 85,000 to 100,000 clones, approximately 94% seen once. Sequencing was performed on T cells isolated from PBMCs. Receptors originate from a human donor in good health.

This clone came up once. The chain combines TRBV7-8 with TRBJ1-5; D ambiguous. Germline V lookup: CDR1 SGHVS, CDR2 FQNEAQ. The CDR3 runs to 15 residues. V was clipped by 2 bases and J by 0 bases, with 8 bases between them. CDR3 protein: CASSLIEGSNQPQHF. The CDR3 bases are TGTGCCAGCAGCTTAATTGAGGGTAGCAATCAGCCCCAGCATTTT. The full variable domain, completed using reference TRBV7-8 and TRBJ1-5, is GAGVSQSPRYKVAKRGQDVALRCDPISGHVSLFWYQQALGQGPEFLTYFQNEAQLDKSGLPSDRFFAERPEGSVSTLKIQRTQQEDSAVYLCASSLIEGSNQPQHFGDGTRLSIL.

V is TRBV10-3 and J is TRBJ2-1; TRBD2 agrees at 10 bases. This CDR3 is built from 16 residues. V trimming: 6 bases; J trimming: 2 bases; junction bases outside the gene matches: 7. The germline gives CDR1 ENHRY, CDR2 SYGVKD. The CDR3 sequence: CAISGSGRGPYNEQFF. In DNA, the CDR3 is TGTGCCATCAGCGGGAGCGGGAGGGGCCCCTACAATGAGCAGTTCTTC.

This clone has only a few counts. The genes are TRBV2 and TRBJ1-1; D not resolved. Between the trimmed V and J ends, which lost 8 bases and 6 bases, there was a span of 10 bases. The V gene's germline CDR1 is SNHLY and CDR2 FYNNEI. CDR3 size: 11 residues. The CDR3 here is CASSGRAEAFF. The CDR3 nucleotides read TGTGCCAGCTCGGGTCGGGCTGAAGCTTTCTTT.

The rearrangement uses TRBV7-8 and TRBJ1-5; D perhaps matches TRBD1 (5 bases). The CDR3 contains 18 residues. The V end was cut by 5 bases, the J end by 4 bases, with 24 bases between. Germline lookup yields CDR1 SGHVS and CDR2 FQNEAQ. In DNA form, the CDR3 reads TGTGCCAGCAGCCCAGAAGGGAGGGGTCGGGCCTTTAATCAGCCCCAGCATTTT. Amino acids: CASSPEGRGRAFNQPQHF.

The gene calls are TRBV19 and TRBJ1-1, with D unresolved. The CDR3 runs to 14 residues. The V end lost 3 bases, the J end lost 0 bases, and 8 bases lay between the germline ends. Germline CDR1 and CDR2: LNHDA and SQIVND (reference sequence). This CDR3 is CASSIFPLNTEAFF. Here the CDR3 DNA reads TGTGCCAGTAGTATCTTTCCTCTGAACACTGAAGCTTTCTTT.